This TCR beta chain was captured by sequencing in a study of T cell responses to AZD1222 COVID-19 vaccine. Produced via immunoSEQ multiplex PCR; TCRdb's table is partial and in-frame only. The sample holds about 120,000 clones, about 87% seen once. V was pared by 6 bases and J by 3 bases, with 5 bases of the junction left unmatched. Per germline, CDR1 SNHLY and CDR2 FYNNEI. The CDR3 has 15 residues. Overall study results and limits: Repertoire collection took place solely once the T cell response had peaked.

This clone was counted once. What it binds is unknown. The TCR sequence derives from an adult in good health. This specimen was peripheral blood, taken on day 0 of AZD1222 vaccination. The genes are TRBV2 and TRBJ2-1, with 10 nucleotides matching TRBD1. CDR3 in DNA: TGTGCCAGCAGAGCCGGGACAGGGGACTACAATGAGCAGTTCTTC. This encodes CASRAGTGDYNEQFF.